Described below is a single T cell receptor (beta chain) sequence and its context. The antigen is undetermined. The CDR3 extends over 15 amino acids. Germline values: CDR1 SEHNR, CDR2 FQNEAQ (reference sequence). This entry is derived from a study of T cells expressing NK-cell markers. Study-wide background: The study drew TCR beta repertoires from sorted CD3+CD56+NKG2C+, CD3+CD56+NKG2C- and CD3+CD56-NKG2C+ T cells. One of eight sequenced donors was HCMV-seronegative; the other seven were seropositive.

General study findings and limits: About six donors carried dominant NKG2C+ clonotypes that made up roughly 1.0-8% of their CD8+ T cells. Similarly, these clonotypes led the CD3+CD56-NKG2C+ fraction as well in a handful of donors.

TCRdb reprocessed the 5' RACE reads and reports one entry per CDR3 protein, with no DNA. The record lists 130,000 to 150,000 distinct CDR3 sequences, of which the ten most abundant hold 10% to 15%. This sequence originates from a man in his late teens or twenties in good health. V is TRBV7-9 and J is TRBJ2-5. The sequenced sample was blood T cells: a sorted CD56 or NKG2C T cell subset, CD4+ or CD8+ T cells, or bulk PBMC T cells (not recorded which). The CDR3 reads CASSLKVAEQETQYF.